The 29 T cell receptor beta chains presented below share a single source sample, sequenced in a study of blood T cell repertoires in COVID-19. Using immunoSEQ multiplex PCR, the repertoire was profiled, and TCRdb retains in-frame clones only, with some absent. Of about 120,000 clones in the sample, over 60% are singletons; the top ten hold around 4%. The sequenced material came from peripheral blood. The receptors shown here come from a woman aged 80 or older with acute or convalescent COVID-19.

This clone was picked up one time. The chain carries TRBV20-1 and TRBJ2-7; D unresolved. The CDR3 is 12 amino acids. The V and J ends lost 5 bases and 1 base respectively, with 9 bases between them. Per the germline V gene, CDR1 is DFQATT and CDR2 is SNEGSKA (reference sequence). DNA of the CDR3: TGCAGTGCTCGTGACTTTTCCTACGAGCAGTACTTC. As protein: CSARDFSYEQYF.

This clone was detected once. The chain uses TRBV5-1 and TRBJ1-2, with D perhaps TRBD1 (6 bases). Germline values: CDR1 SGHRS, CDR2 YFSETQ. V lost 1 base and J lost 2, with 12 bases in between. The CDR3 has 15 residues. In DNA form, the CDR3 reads TGCGCCAGCAGCTTGTCAGGGGTCCAAAACTATGGCTACACCTTC. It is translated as CASSLSGVQNYGYTF. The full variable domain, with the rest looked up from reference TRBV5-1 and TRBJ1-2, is KAGVTQTPRYLIKTRGQQVTLSCSPISGHRSVSWYQQTPGQGLQFLFEYFSETQRNKGNFPGRFSGRQFSNSRSEMNVSTLELGDSALYLCASSLSGVQNYGYTFGSGTRLTVV.

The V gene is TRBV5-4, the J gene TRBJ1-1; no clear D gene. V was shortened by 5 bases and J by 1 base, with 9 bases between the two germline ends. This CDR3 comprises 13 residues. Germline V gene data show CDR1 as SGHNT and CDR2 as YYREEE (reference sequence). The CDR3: CASRNGQNTEAFF. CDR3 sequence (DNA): TGTGCCAGCAGGAATGGCCAGAACACTGAAGCTTTCTTT. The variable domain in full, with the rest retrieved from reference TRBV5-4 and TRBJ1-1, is ETGVTQSPTHLIKTRGQQVTLRCSSQSGHNTVSWYQQALGQGPQFIFQYYREEENGRGNFPPRFSGLQFPNYSSELNVNALELDDSALYLCASRNGQNTEAFFGQGTRLTVV.

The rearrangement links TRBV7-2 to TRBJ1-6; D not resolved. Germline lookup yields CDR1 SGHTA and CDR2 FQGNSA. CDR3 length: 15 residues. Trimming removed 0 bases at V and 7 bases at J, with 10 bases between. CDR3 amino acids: CASSLAGRKNSPLHF. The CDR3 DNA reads TGTGCCAGCAGCTTAGCCGGGAGAAAAAATTCACCCCTCCACTTT.

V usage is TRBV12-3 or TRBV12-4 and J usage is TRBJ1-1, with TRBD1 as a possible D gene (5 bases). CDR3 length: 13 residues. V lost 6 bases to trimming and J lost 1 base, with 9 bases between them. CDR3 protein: CASRTGGNTEAFF. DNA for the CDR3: TGTGCCAGCAGAACAGGTGGGAACACTGAAGCTTTCTTT.

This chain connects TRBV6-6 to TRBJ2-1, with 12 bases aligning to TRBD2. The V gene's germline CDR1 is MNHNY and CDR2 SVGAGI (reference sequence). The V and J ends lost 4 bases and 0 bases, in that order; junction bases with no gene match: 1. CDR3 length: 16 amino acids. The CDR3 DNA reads TGTGCCAGCAGTTCGACTAGCGGGAGCTCCTACAATGAGCAGTTCTTC. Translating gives CASSSTSGSSYNEQFF.

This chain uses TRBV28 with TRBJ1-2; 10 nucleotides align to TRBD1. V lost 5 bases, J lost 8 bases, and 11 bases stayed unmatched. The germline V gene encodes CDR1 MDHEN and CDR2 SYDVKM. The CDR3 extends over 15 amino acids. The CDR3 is CASSTSGQGLLGYTF. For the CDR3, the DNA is TGTGCCAGCAGTACCTCGGGACAGGGGCTGCTAGGCTACACCTTC.

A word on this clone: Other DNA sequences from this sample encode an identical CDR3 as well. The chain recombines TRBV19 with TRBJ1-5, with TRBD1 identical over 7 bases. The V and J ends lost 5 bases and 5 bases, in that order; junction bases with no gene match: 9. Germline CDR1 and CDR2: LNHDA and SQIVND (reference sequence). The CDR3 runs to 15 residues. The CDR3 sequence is CASSPSRQGHQPQHF. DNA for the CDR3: TGTGCCAGTAGTCCAAGTCGACAGGGCCATCAGCCCCAGCATTTT.

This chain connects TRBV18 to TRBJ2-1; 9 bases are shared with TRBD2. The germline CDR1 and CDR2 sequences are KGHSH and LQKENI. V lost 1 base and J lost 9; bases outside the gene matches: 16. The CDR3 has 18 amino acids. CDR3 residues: CASSPRSWASGVMIEQFF. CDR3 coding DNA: TGTGCCAGCTCACCACGTTCCTGGGCTAGCGGGGTTATGATTGAGCAGTTCTTC.

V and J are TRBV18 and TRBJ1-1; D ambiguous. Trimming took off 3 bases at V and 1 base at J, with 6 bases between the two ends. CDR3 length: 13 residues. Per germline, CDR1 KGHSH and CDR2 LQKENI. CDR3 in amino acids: CASSPAPNTEAFF. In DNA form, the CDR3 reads TGTGCCAGCTCACCGGCCCCGAACACTGAAGCTTTCTTT.

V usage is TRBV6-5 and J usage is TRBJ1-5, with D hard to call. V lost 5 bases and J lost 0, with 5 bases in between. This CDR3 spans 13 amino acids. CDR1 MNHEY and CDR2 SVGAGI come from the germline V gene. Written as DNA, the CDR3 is TGTGCCAGCAGTACTTATAGCAATCAGCCCCAGCATTTT. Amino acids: CASSTYSNQPQHF.

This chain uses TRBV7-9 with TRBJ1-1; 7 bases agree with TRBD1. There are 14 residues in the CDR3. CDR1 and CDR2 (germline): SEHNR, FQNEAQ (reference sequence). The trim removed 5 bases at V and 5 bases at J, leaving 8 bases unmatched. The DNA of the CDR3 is TGTGCCAGCAGCCGTACAGGGGAGGATACTGAAGCTTTCTTT. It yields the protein CASSRTGEDTEAFF.

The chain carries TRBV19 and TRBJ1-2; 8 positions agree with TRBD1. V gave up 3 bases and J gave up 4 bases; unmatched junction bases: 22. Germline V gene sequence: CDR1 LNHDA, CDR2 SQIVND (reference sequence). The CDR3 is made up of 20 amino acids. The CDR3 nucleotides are TGTGCCAGTAGTATTCCGGGACAGGTTATCGCCTCGCCTGGACCCTATGGCTACACCTTC. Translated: CASSIPGQVIASPGPYGYTF.

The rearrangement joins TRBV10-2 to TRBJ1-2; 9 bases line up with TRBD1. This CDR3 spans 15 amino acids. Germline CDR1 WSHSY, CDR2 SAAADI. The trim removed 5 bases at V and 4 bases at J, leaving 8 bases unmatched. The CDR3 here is CASSRDRDRVYGYTF. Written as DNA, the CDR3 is TGCGCCAGCAGTCGGGACCGGGACAGGGTCTATGGCTACACCTTC.

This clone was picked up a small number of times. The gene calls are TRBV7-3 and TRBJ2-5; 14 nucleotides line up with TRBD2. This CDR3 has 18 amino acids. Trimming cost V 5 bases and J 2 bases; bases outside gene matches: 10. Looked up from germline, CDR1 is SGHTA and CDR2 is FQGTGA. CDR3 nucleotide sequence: TGTGCCAGCAGCCCACAACCCGGACTAGCGGGGGGACAAGAGACCCAGTACTTC. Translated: CASSPQPGLAGGQETQYF.

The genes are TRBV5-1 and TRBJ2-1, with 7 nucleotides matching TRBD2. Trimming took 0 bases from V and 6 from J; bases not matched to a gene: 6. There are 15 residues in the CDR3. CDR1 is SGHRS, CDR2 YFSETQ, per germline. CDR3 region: CASSLDGTITNEQFF. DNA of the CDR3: TGCGCCAGCAGCTTGGATGGGACTATTACCAATGAGCAGTTCTTC.

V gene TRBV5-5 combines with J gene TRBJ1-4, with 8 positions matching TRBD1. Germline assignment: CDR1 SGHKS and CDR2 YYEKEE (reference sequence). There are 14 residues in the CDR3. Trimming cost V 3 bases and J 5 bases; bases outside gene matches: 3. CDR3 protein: CASSWTGSNEKLFF. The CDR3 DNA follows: TGTGCCAGCAGCTGGACAGGGTCGAATGAAAAACTGTTTTTT. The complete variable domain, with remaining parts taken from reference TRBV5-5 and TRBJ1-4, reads DAGVTQSPTHLIKTRGQQVTLRCSPISGHKSVSWYQQVLGQGPQFIFQYYEKEERGRGNFPDRFSARQFPNYSSELNVNALLLGDSALYLCASSWTGSNEKLFFGSGTQLSVL.

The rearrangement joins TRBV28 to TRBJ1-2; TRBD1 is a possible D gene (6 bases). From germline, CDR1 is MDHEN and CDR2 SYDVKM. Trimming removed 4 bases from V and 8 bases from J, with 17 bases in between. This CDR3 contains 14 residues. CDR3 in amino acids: CASSYARTASGYTF. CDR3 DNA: TGTGCCAGCAGTTACGCTCGGACAGCCTCGGGCTACACCTTC.

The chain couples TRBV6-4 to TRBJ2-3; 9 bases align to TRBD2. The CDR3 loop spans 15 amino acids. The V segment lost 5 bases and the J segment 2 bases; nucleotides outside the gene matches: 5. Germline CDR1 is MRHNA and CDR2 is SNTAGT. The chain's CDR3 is CASSYLAGATDTQYF. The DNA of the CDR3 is TGTGCCAGCAGTTATTTAGCGGGAGCCACAGATACGCAGTATTTT.

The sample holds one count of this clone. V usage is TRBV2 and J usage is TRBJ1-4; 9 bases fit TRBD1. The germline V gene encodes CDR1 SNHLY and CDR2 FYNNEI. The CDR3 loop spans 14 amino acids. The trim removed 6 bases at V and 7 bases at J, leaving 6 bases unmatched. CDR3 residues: CASRSTGGVEKLFF. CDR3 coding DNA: TGTGCCAGCAGGTCAACAGGGGGCGTTGAAAAACTGTTTTTT. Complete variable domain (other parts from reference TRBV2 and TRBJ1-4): EPEVTQTPSHQVTQMGQEVILRCVPISNHLYFYWYRQILGQKVEFLVSFYNNEISEKSEIFDDQFSVERPDGSNFTLKIRSTKLEDSAMYFCASRSTGGVEKLFFGSGTQLSVL.

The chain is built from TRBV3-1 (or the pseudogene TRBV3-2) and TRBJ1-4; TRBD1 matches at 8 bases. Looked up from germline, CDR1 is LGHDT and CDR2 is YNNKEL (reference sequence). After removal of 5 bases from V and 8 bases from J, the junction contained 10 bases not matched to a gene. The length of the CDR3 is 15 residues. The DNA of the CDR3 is TGTGCCAGCAGCAAGGGGGGACAGGACTACGAAAAACTGTTTTTT. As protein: CASSKGGQDYEKLFF.

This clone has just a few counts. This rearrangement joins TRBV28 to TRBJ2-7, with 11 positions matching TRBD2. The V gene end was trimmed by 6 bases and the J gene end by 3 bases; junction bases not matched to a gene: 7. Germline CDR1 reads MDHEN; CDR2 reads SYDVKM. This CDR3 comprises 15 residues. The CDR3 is CASSTGTSGFYEQYF. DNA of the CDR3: TGTGCCAGCAGCACCGGGACTAGCGGTTTCTACGAGCAGTACTTC.

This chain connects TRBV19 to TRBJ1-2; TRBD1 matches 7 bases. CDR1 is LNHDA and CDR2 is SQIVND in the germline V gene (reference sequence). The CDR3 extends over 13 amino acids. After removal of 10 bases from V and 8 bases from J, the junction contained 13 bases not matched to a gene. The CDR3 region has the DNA TGTGCCACCGGAAGGGACAGTGGCGGCGGCTACACCTTC. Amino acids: CATGRDSGGGYTF.

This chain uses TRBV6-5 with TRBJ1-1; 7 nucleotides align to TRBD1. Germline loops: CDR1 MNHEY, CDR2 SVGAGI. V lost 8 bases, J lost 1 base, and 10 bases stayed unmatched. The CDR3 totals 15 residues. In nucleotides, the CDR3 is TGTGCCAGCGTTAGACAGGGACGGTGGAACACTGAAGCTTTCTTT. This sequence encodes CASVRQGRWNTEAFF.

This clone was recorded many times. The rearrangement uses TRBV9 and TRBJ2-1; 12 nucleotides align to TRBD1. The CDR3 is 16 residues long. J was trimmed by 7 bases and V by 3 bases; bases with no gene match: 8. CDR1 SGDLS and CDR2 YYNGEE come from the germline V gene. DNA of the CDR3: TGTGCCAGCAGCGGCGTACCGGGACAGGGGGCGAATGAGCAGTTCTTC. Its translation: CASSGVPGQGANEQFF.

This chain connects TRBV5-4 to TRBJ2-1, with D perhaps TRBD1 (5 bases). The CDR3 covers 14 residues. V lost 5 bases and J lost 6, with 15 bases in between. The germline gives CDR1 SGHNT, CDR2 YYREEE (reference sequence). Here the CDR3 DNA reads TGTGCCAGCAGGAGCAGGGATAGCTTCAATGAGCAGTTCTTC. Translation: CASRSRDSFNEQFF.

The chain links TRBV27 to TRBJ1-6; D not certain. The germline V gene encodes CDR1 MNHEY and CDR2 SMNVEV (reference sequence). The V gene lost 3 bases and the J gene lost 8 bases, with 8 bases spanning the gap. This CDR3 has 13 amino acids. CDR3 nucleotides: TGTGCCAGCAGTTTTAGGGAGGATTCACCCCTCCACTTT. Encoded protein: CASSFREDSPLHF.

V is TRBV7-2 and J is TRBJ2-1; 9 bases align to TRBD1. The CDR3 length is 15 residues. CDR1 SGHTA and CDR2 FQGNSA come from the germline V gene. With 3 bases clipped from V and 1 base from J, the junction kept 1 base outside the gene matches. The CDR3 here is CASSLGQGSYNEQFF. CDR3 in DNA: TGTGCCAGCAGCTTGGGACAGGGATCCTACAATGAGCAGTTCTTC.

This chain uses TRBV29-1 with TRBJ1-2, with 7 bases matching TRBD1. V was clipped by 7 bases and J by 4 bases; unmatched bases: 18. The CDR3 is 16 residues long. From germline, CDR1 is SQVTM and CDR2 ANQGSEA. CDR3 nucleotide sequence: TGCAGCGCTCTGAGGTTTCAGGCAGGGGGTAGCTATGGCTACACCTTC. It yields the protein CSALRFQAGGSYGYTF.